The 24 T cell receptor beta chains presented below share a single source sample, sequenced in a study of shared T cell receptors in the human thymus. This table comes from immunoSEQ multiplex PCR, and its TCRdb copy is limited to in-frame clones, with some not included. The profile shows about 400,000 clones, just under 95% of them singletons. The specimen was thymocytes. The receptors were sampled from a human donor.

The chain carries TRBV27 and TRBJ1-2, with TRBD1 matching 7 bases. Germline V gene sequence: CDR1 MNHEY, CDR2 SMNVEV (reference sequence). V trimming: 5 bases; J trimming: 0 bases; junction bases outside the gene matches: 15. This CDR3 comprises 18 residues. The CDR3 sequence is CASSLRTGGGQANYGYTF. As DNA, the CDR3 is TGTGCCAGCAGTCTCAGGACAGGTGGAGGCCAAGCTAACTATGGCTACACCTTC.

The gene calls are TRBV28 and TRBJ2-1; 10 bases fit TRBD1. Trimming took 5 bases from V and 7 from J; bases not matched to a gene: 8. Germline lookup yields CDR1 MDHEN and CDR2 SYDVKM. The CDR3 totals 15 residues. CDR3 region: CASSAPGQGTNEQFF. The CDR3 coding sequence is TGTGCCAGCAGTGCCCCGGGACAGGGGACGAATGAGCAGTTCTTC. Complete variable domain (other parts from reference TRBV28 and TRBJ2-1): DVKVTQSSRYLVKRTGEKVFLECVQDMDHENMFWYRQDPGLGLRLIYFSYDVKMKEKGDIPEGYSVSREKKERFSLILESASTNQTSMYLCASSAPGQGTNEQFFGPGTRLTVL.

This sequence joins TRBV18 and TRBJ2-1, with 8 bases matching TRBD1. The length of the CDR3 is 13 residues. CDR1 is KGHSH and CDR2 is LQKENI in the germline V gene. The V gene end was trimmed by 6 bases and the J gene end by 13 bases; junction bases not matched to a gene: 11. This CDR3 is CASSQLDRGTQFF. In nucleotides, the CDR3 is TGTGCCAGCTCCCAACTAGACAGGGGCACCCAGTTCTTC.

This sequence joins TRBV5-4 and TRBJ1-3; 7 nucleotides align to TRBD1. V gave up 6 bases and J gave up 4 bases; unmatched junction bases: 10. Germline CDR1 SGHNT, CDR2 YYREEE (reference sequence). The CDR3 length is 15 residues. The CDR3 loop is CASTLTGAKGNTIYF. CDR3 in DNA: TGTGCCAGCACCTTAACAGGGGCTAAGGGAAACACCATATATTTT.

V usage is TRBV4-1 and J usage is TRBJ2-3; tentative D call: TRBD1 (6 bases). Trimming stripped 1 base from V and 0 bases from J, with 11 bases between. Germline-derived CDR1 and CDR2 are MGHRA and YSYEKL. The CDR3 loop spans 16 amino acids. The CDR3 DNA reads as TGCGCCAGCAGCCAAGGGGGACAAACTAGCACAGATACGCAGTATTTT. This translates into CASSQGGQTSTDTQYF.

Only one count was recorded for this clone. The rearrangement links TRBV6-4 to TRBJ1-1, with D tentatively TRBD1 (5 bases). The CDR3 is 14 residues long. The germline gives CDR1 MRHNA, CDR2 SNTAGT. V was shortened by 4 bases and J by 5 bases, with 14 bases between the two germline ends. CDR3 residues: CASSVDGTRTEAFF. CDR3 in DNA: TGTGCCAGCAGTGTGGACGGGACGAGGACTGAAGCTTTCTTT.

This chain uses TRBV28 with TRBJ2-7; possible D gene TRBD2, 5 bases. The length of the CDR3 is 12 residues. The germline CDR1 and CDR2 sequences are MDHEN and SYDVKM. Written as DNA, the CDR3 is TGTGCAGCACGGCGACTAAACTACGAGCAGTACTTC. This encodes CAARRLNYEQYF.

The chain is built from TRBV6-6 and TRBJ2-1; TRBD1 aligns across 9 bases. The CDR3 runs to 14 residues. The germline CDR1 and CDR2 sequences are MNHNY and SVGAGI (reference sequence). V dropped 6 bases and J dropped 10; count of bases not matched to a gene: 10. In DNA, the CDR3 is TGTGCCAGCAGCCCCTCGACAGGGGGGAGCGAGCAGTTCTTC. Translated: CASSPSTGGSEQFF.

This rearrangement joins TRBV13 to TRBJ2-3; 10 bases map to TRBD2. The CDR3 contains 18 residues. The germline gives CDR1 PRHDT, CDR2 FYEKMQ (reference sequence). Trimming cost V 6 bases and J 4 bases; bases outside gene matches: 16. The CDR3 reads CASSSVLEAGGPPDTQYF. The DNA of the CDR3 is TGTGCCAGCAGTTCTGTATTGGAAGCGGGAGGGCCCCCAGATACGCAGTATTTT.

This clone has a single count. This sequence joins TRBV5-1 and TRBJ2-5; D is undetermined. CDR3 length: 15 residues. Germline V gene data show CDR1 as SGHRS and CDR2 as YFSETQ. V lost 5 bases and J lost 5, with 19 bases in between. Here the CDR3 reads CASSFGLEVGETQYF. CDR3 DNA: TGCGCCAGCAGTTTCGGGCTTGAGGTGGGGGAGACCCAGTACTTC.

V gene TRBV9 combines with J gene TRBJ2-5, with 9 bases aligning to TRBD2. Trimming removed 10 bases from V and 1 base from J; junction bases left unmatched: 14. Germline assignment: CDR1 SGDLS and CDR2 YYNGEE. CDR3 length equals 16 residues. CDR3 in amino acids: CADSSGERVPQETQYF. CDR3 nucleotide sequence: TGTGCCGACTCTAGCGGGGAGCGGGTTCCCCAAGAGACCCAGTACTTC.

The chain combines TRBV12-2 with TRBJ2-4; the listed D gene, TRBD2, was not tested against the DNA. TRBV12-2 is flagged as a pseudogene. The CDR3 loop spans 15 amino acids. The CDR3 nucleotides read TGTGCAAGTCGCTTCGGGAATTGGGCCAAAAACATTCAGTACTTC. This translates into CASRFGNWAKNIQYF.

The chain has TRBV14 and TRBJ2-2; 9 bases align to TRBD1. Losses at the gene ends were 3 bases for V and 1 base for J; bases not matched to a gene: 6. The germline CDR1 and CDR2 sequences are SGHDN and FVKESK. The CDR3 contains 17 residues. The chain's CDR3 is CASSHRGQGMNTGELFF. The CDR3 DNA reads TGTGCCAGCAGCCACCGGGGACAGGGTATGAACACCGGGGAGCTGTTTTTT. The full variable domain, with the rest looked up from reference TRBV14 and TRBJ2-2, is EAGVTQFPSHSVIEKGQTVTLRCDPISGHDNLYWYRRVMGKEIKFLLHFVKESKQDESGMPNNRFLAERTGGTYSTLKVQPAELEDSGVYFCASSHRGQGMNTGELFFGEGSRLTVL.

The rearrangement uses TRBV5-6 and TRBJ2-5, with D perhaps assigned TRBD1 or TRBD2 (5 bases each). The DNA end lines up better with TRBJ2-7; the J call may be wrong. This CDR3 is 15 amino acids long. CDR1 and CDR2 from the germline V gene are SGHDT and YYEEEE. As DNA, the CDR3 is TGTGCCAGCAGCTTAGGCTCGGGACCTACCTACGAGCAGTACTTC. Its translation: CASSLGSGPTYEQYF.

This rearrangement joins TRBV12-5 to TRBJ2-7, with 12 bases matching TRBD2. J gave up 7 bases and V 6 bases, and 7 bases lay outside the gene matches. This CDR3 comprises 14 residues. Germline V gene sequence: CDR1 LGHNT, CDR2 FRNRAP. The CDR3 coding sequence is TGTGCTAGTGGCAGACTAGCGGGAGATTGGGAGCAGTACTTC. Translating gives CASGRLAGDWEQYF.

CDR3 sequence reads: CASSPPGTVNTEAFF. The CDR3 DNA reads TGTGCCAGCTCACCACCGGGTACGGTGAACACTGAAGCTTTCTTT. The V call is TRBV18, the J call TRBJ1-1; the D is unclear. V lost 0 bases and J lost 0, with 8 bases in between. This CDR3 spans 15 amino acids. Germline loops: CDR1 KGHSH, CDR2 LQKENI.

This clone has only a few counts. The chain combines TRBV15 with TRBJ1-4; D is unresolved. The CDR3 length is 14 residues. Germline-derived CDR1 and CDR2 are LNHNV and YYDKDF (reference sequence). Trimming cost V 3 bases and J 0 bases, with 5 bases left between them. DNA of the CDR3: TGTGCCACCAGCAGGCGTTCAACTAATGAAAAACTGTTTTTT. Amino acid sequence: CATSRRSTNEKLFF.

CDR3 in amino acids: CASSFNSRLAGTYEQYF. The CDR3 coding sequence is TGTGCCAGCAGCTTCAACTCTAGACTAGCGGGGACCTACGAGCAGTACTTC. This chain links TRBV5-6 with TRBJ2-7, with TRBD2 identical over 11 bases. Germline loops: CDR1 SGHDT, CDR2 YYEEEE. The ends lost 2 bases at V and 2 bases at J; junction bases unmatched: 9. The CDR3 consists of 17 residues.

This clone was recorded only once. The gene calls are TRBV15 and TRBJ2-7, with D possibly being TRBD2 (6 bases). V dropped 1 base and J dropped 9 bases, with 19 bases sitting between them. Germline V gives CDR1 LNHNV, CDR2 YYDKDF (reference sequence). CDR3 length equals 15 residues. The CDR3 loop reads CATSRGGVGSLRQYF. The CDR3 bases are TGTGCCACCAGCAGAGGGGGGGTCGGCAGCTTAAGGCAGTACTTC.

The rearrangement joins TRBV5-4 to TRBJ2-7, with 8 nucleotides matching TRBD1. V shed 7 bases and J 2 bases; nucleotides not matched to a gene: 17. The CDR3 covers 17 residues. Germline V lookup: CDR1 SGHNT, CDR2 YYREEE (reference sequence). DNA for the CDR3: TGTGCCAGCGGCCTAACCGAGAGGGACAGGCACCCCTACGAGCAGTACTTC. This gives the protein CASGLTERDRHPYEQYF. Supplemented by reference TRBV5-4 and TRBJ2-7, the full variable domain reads ETGVTQSPTHLIKTRGQQVTLRCSSQSGHNTVSWYQQALGQGPQFIFQYYREEENGRGNFPPRFSGLQFPNYSSELNVNALELDDSALYLCASGLTERDRHPYEQYFGPGTRLTVT.

The V and J genes are TRBV9 and TRBJ2-2, with D possibly TRBD2 on 5 matching bases. The CDR3 runs 14 residues. V was shortened by 3 bases and J by 4 bases, with 10 bases between the two germline ends. CDR1 and CDR2 (germline): SGDLS, YYNGEE. The CDR3 spells CASSATRVTGELFF. In DNA form, the CDR3 reads TGTGCCAGCAGCGCTACGAGGGTCACCGGGGAGCTGTTTTTT.

The chain couples TRBV5-1 to TRBJ2-7; TRBD1 matches 9 bases. The CDR3 totals 14 residues. CDR1 is SGHRS and CDR2 is YFSETQ in the germline V gene. V lost 3 bases and J lost 5; bases outside the gene matches: 6. Written as DNA, the CDR3 is TGCGCCAGCAGCTCGCGGGACAGGGACCACGAGCAGTACTTC. It is translated as CASSSRDRDHEQYF.

The chain uses TRBV5-5 and TRBJ1-1; TRBD1 matches 9 bases. Trimming at V came to 7 bases and at J to 8 bases, leaving 0 bases not matched to a gene. Germline V gene data show CDR1 as SGHKS and CDR2 as YYEKEE (reference sequence). The CDR3 runs 10 residues. The CDR3 reads CASGTGEAFF. The CDR3 coding sequence is TGTGCCAGCGGGACAGGGGAAGCTTTCTTT.

This clone has just a few counts. The chain links TRBV28 to TRBJ1-5; D call uncertain. The CDR3 extends over 13 amino acids. V lost 8 bases to trimming and J lost 6 bases, with 14 bases between them. Per the germline V gene, CDR1 is MDHEN and CDR2 is SYDVKM. CDR3 DNA: TGTGCCAGCGACACAGCCTCCCCTCAGCCCCAGCATTTT. It specifies CASDTASPQPQHF.